Listed below are T cell receptor beta chains from one sample, sequenced in a study of beta chain features in type 1 diabetes. TCRdb keeps only in-frame clones here, not all; method: immunoSEQ multiplex PCR. The sample has 25,000 to 35,000 clones, around three fifths seen once. Material for sequencing was Tregs from blood. The receptors stem from a woman younger than 45 with type 1 diabetes. CDR3s include the opening cysteine and the closing phenylalanine or tryptophan. A D gene is named only where the DNA matches it firmly. Size values are once, few and many counts, or a class for expanded clones, and some rows have none.

V gene: TRBV30
clone size: -
CDR3 length: 14
J gene: TRBJ1-6
D gene: -
CDR3 DNA: TGTGCCTGGAGAGTCCTGGGGGGGGATTCACCCCTCCACTTT
CDR3 protein: CAWRVLGGDSPLHF

V gene: TRBV30
clone size: few
CDR3 length: 15
J gene: TRBJ2-1
D gene: TRBD2
CDR3 DNA: TGTGCCTGGAGTGTACGCGGGGGTTCCTACAATGAGCAGTTCTTC
CDR3 protein: CAWSVRGGSYNEQFF

V gene: TRBV5-1
clone size: -
CDR3 length: 13
J gene: TRBJ1-2
D gene: -
CDR3 DNA: TGCGCCAGCAGCTCGAAAACCCGAGGTGGCTACACCTTC
CDR3 protein: CASSSKTRGGYTF

V gene: TRBV5-1
clone size: -
CDR3 length: 14
J gene: TRBJ1-1
D gene: -
CDR3 DNA: TGCGCCAGCAGCTTGCAGGGCGGGAGAACTGAAGCTTTCTTT
CDR3 protein: CASSLQGGRTEAFF

V gene: TRBV28
clone size: few
CDR3 length: 13
J gene: TRBJ1-5
D gene: TRBD1
CDR3 DNA: TGTGCCAGCCTGACAGGGGGCGGTCAGCCCCAGCATTTT
CDR3 protein: CASLTGGGQPQHF

V gene: TRBV29-1
clone size: -
CDR3 length: 12
J gene: TRBJ2-7
D gene: TRBD2
CDR3 DNA: TGCAGCGCCCGACTAGCGGGAGGCGAGCAGTACTTC
CDR3 protein: CSARLAGGEQYF

V gene: TRBV6-5
clone size: few
CDR3 length: 14
J gene: TRBJ2-2
D gene: TRBD1
CDR3 DNA: TGTGCCAGCAAGCGGACAGGGGGCTTCGGGGAGCTGTTTTTT
CDR3 protein: CASKRTGGFGELFF

V gene: TRBV5-1
clone size: -
CDR3 length: 14
J gene: TRBJ2-7
D gene: TRBD2
CDR3 DNA: TGCGCCAGCAGCCCGGGGGGGGCCACCTACGAGCAGTACTTC
CDR3 protein: CASSPGGATYEQYF

V gene: TRBV11-2
clone size: -
CDR3 length: 12
J gene: TRBJ2-7
D gene: -
CDR3 DNA: TGTGCCAGCCGGGACATGTCCTACGAGCAGTACTTC
CDR3 protein: CASRDMSYEQYF

V gene: TRBV30
clone size: -
CDR3 length: 16
J gene: TRBJ2-1
D gene: TRBD2
CDR3 DNA: TGTGCCTGGAGCCCTAGACTAGCGGTGGACTACAATGAGCAGTTCTTC
CDR3 protein: CAWSPRLAVDYNEQFF

V gene: TRBV6-5
clone size: -
CDR3 length: 14
J gene: TRBJ1-6
D gene: -
CDR3 DNA: TGTGCCAGCAGTTCCGACAGGTTCAATTCACCCCTCCACTTT
CDR3 protein: CASSSDRFNSPLHF

V gene: TRBV19
clone size: few
CDR3 length: 14
J gene: TRBJ2-7
D gene: -
CDR3 DNA: TGTGCCAGTAGTATCGCCGACAGGCTCTACGAGCAGTACTTC
CDR3 protein: CASSIADRLYEQYF

V gene: TRBV6-5
clone size: -
CDR3 length: 14
J gene: TRBJ1-5
D gene: -
CDR3 DNA: TGTGCCAGCAGTTATGTGGGGCGCAATCAGCCCCAGCATTTT
CDR3 protein: CASSYVGRNQPQHF